The T cell receptor (beta chain) under discussion was sequenced for a study of OX40 agonist ivuxolimab in advanced cancers. Study-level information: The study reported partial responses in three patients: one hepatocellular carcinoma, two cutaneous melanoma. Study-wide findings and caveats: Certain nonresponders likewise exhibited a low normalized T-cell clonal expansion.

Using immunoSEQ multiplex PCR, the repertoire was profiled, and TCRdb retains in-frame clones only, with some absent. The data contain over 45,000 clones, about 89% of them singletons. CDR1 and CDR2 (germline): SGHDN, FVKESK. The CDR3 length is 12 residues. The ends were cut back, 3 bases at V and 6 bases at J, with 7 bases in the middle. This clone is a singleton in its sample. Its antigen is not known. The rearrangement uses TRBV14 and TRBJ2-3; tentatively, D is TRBD2 (5 bases). This clonotype originated in an adult with an advanced solid tumor such as melanoma, head and neck, liver or kidney cancer. Specimen: CD4+ or CD8+ T cells sorted from blood, collected in a trial of the OX40 agonist ivuxolimab. The CDR3 spells CASSHRGDTQYF. CDR3 in DNA: TGTGCCAGCAGCCATAGAGGGGATACGCAGTATTTT.